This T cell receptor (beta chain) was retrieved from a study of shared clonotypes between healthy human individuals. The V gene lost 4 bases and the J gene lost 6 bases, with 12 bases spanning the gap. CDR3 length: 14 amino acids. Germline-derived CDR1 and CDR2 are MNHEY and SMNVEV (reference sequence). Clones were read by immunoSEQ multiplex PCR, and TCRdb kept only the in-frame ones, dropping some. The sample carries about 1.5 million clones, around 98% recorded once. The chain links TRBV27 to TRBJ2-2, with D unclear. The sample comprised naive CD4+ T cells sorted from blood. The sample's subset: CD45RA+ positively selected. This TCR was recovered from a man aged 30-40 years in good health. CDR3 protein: CASSSHSGAGELFF. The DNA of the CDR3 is TGTGCCAGCAGTTCTCATTCCGGCGCCGGGGAGCTGTTTTTT.